This T cell receptor (beta chain) was obtained from a study of T-cell memory formation after mild COVID-19. Findings and limits, study-wide: Memory from before infection featured some responding clones, which suggests cross-reactive memory joined. Clones that got smaller from day 15 to 85 had even CD4/CD8, while clones growing later tipped toward CD4+.

Germline CDR1 SGHAT, CDR2 FQNNGV. Trimming stripped 1 base from V and 13 bases from J, with 23 bases between. The CDR3 consists of 16 residues. TCRdb used MiXCR to reprocess the 5' RACE reads, holding one entry per CDR3 protein. The sample carries a few hundred thousand distinct CDR3 sequences, around a sixth recorded once. Comments on this clonotype: What it binds is unknown.

This clonotype was sampled from a man aged 18 to 30 who had mild COVID-19 (a few samples of this study predate the infection). Cell type and time point are not known. The chain couples TRBV11-2 to TRBJ2-1, with D perhaps matching TRBD2 (5 bases). Material: PBMCs or a T cell subset sorted from them (not recorded which). The CDR3, as DNA: TGTGCCAGCAGCTTAGCTGGGGTAGGCCGCCCCGGGGAACAGTTCTTC. It codes for CASSLAGVGRPGEQFF.